The 10 T cell receptor beta chains given below trace back to one sample, sequenced in a study of T cells in Graves' hyperthyroidism and ophthalmopathy. Authors of the study amplified TCR beta CDR3 regions from RNA transcripts. The TCR CDR3 first-round RT-PCR relied on the HTBI primer set. TCRdb re-analysed the multiplex PCR reads in MiXCR, keeping a single row per CDR3 protein. This sample has approximately 610,000 distinct CDR3 sequences, with roughly 15% found just once. Sequencing used blood. The origin of the receptors is a woman in her 40s with Graves' ophthalmopathy.

V and J are TRBV14 and TRBJ1-1; TRBD1 aligns across 10 bases. This CDR3 has 14 amino acids. J lost 10 bases, V lost 4 bases, and 9 bases had no gene match. The V gene's germline CDR1 is SGHDN and CDR2 FVKESK. The CDR3 here is CASSRAGTGALAFF. CDR3 DNA: TGTGCCAGCAGCCGGGCCGGGACAGGGGCTTTAGCTTTCTTT.

This clonotype appeared many times. At one end the junction does not follow the germline gene, possibly because of a read error. The chain is built from TRBV2 and TRBJ1-2; 8 bases are shared with TRBD1. The CDR3 runs to 13 residues. CDR1 SNHLY and CDR2 FYNNEI come from the germline V gene. The CDR3 sequence: CASSEAFHRGSLF. CDR3 bases: TGTGCCAGCAGTGAAGCATTCCACAGGGGGTCCCTCTTC.

V is TRBV19 and J is TRBJ2-5; D perhaps matches TRBD1 (6 bases). V was clipped by 6 bases and J by 2 bases, with 16 bases between them. CDR3 length equals 15 residues. Germline lookup yields CDR1 LNHDA and CDR2 SQIVND (reference sequence). The CDR3: CASSGSQGRQETQYF. The CDR3 DNA reads as TGTGCCAGTAGCGGATCACAGGGTAGACAAGAGACCCAGTACTTC.

This clonotype was detected only a few times. The chain combines TRBV11-2 with TRBJ1-1; D unresolved. This CDR3 comprises 14 residues. Trimming left V 5 bases short and J 6 bases short, with 16 bases between. CDR1 SGHAT and CDR2 FQNNGV come from the germline V gene. The CDR3 sequence: CASSPSNGIAEAFF. For the CDR3, the DNA is TGTGCCAGCAGCCCGAGTAACGGGATCGCTGAAGCTTTCTTT. Drawing the rest from reference TRBV11-2 and TRBJ1-1, the complete variable domain is EAGVAQSPRYKIIEKRQSVAFWCNPISGHATLYWYQQILGQGPKLLIQFQNNGVVDDSQLPKDRFSAERLKGVDSTLKIQPAKLEDSAVYLCASSPSNGIAEAFFGQGTRLTVV.

This clonotype has a count of ten or more. The chain employs TRBV20-1 and TRBJ1-5, with TRBD1 matching 8 bases. This CDR3 contains 16 residues. J gave up 6 bases and V 6 bases, and 16 bases lay outside the gene matches. Germline lookup yields CDR1 DFQATT and CDR2 SNEGSKA (reference sequence). DNA for the CDR3: TGCAGTGCCAAGTCCCCTACAGGGGGGGTTGGTCAGCCCCAGCATTTT. It is translated as CSAKSPTGGVGQPQHF.

This clonotype showed up many times. The J gene is TRBJ2-2, the V gene TRBV19; 7 bases map to TRBD1. Germline V gene lookup returns CDR1 LNHDA and CDR2 SQIVND (reference sequence). The CDR3 is 16 amino acids. The V gene end was trimmed by 2 bases and the J gene end by 1 base; junction bases not matched to a gene: 4. CDR3 bases: TGTGCCAGTAGTATACTTGGACAGGTGAACACCGGGGAGCTGTTTTTT. Protein product: CASSILGQVNTGELFF.

This rearrangement joins TRBV3-1 to TRBJ2-5; D perhaps matches TRBD2 (5 bases). V was cut by 4 bases and J by 4 bases, with 22 bases left in between. Germline CDR1 reads LGHDT; CDR2 reads YNNKEL (reference sequence). The CDR3 totals 17 residues. The CDR3 DNA is TGTGCCAGCAGCCTACTTTTGAGCGGAAACCCGCGAGAGACCCAGTACTTC. As protein: CASSLLLSGNPRETQYF.

This clonotype was seen more than once but under ten times. The chain uses TRBV2 and TRBJ1-3; the D gene is possibly TRBD1 (6 bases). This CDR3 contains 13 residues. The V gene lost 7 bases and the J gene lost 4 bases, with 11 bases spanning the gap. The germline gives CDR1 SNHLY, CDR2 FYNNEI. In nucleotides, the CDR3 is TGTGCCAGCAAAACAGGGTTCGGAAACACCATATATTTT. Its translation: CASKTGFGNTIYF. The full variable domain, with the rest looked up from reference TRBV2 and TRBJ1-3, is EPEVTQTPSHQVTQMGQEVILRCVPISNHLYFYWYRQILGQKVEFLVSFYNNEISEKSEIFDDQFSVERPDGSNFTLKIRSTKLEDSAMYFCASKTGFGNTIYFGEGSWLTVV.

This clonotype was recorded at least ten times. The gene calls are TRBV11-1 and TRBJ1-5; D not resolved. Germline V lookup: CDR1 SGHAT, CDR2 FQDESV (reference sequence). The ends were cut back, 2 bases at V and 5 bases at J, with 7 bases in the middle. The CDR3 contains 13 residues. The CDR3 nucleotides read TGTGCCAGCAGCTTAAAACCCGATCAGCCCCAGCATTTT. It codes for CASSLKPDQPQHF.

This clonotype turned up a few times. The rearrangement uses TRBV6-2 or TRBV6-3 and TRBJ2-7, with a possible D match to TRBD2 (6 bases). V was cut by 4 bases and J by 5 bases, with 18 bases left in between. CDR1 and CDR2 (germline): MNHEY, SVGEGT. The CDR3 is 15 residues long. The CDR3 DNA is TGTGCCAGCAGTTCGCCGGGAGTAATATGGCACGAGCAGTACTTC. Encoded protein: CASSSPGVIWHEQYF.